The 7 T cell receptor beta chains reported below all come from one sample, sequenced in a study of regulatory T cells in long-lasting Graves disease. Through Arm-PCR of CDR3 regions and iRepertoire HTBI primers, TCR beta libraries were built. TCRdb recomputed calls from the multiplex PCR reads with MiXCR, one row per CDR3 protein. The profile shows roughly 360,000 distinct CDR3 sequences, about 23% of them singletons. Time point of the sample: persistent/refractory GD, antithyroid drugs over 5 years with positive TRAb. PBMCs were the source of the RNA used for TCR sequencing. The material sequenced was peripheral blood mononuclear cells (PBMCs), taken when the disease was refractory, from a patient treated with antithyroid drugs. The receptors stem from a woman in her 40s with Graves disease.

This clonotype came up many times. The chain employs TRBV7-3 and TRBJ2-2; TRBD2 matches 12 bases. V lost 5 bases, J lost 2 bases, and 12 bases stayed unmatched. Germline CDR1 SGHTA, CDR2 FQGTGA. There are 19 residues in the CDR3. This chain's CDR3 is CASSPYDIGLAGNTGELFF. CDR3 DNA sequence: TGTGCCAGCAGCCCCTATGATATCGGACTAGCGGGAAACACCGGGGAGCTGTTTTTT.

On this clonotype itself: One end of the junction fails to match germline, which may point to a read error. The V and J genes are TRBV7-9 and TRBJ2-2, with D hard to call. From germline, CDR1 is SEHNR and CDR2 FQNEAQ (reference sequence). This CDR3 comprises 13 residues. CDR3 bases: TGTGCCAGCAGCTTACCGAAAACCGGGGAGCTGTTTTTT. This encodes CASSLPKTGELFF.

In this sample, this clonotype turned up many times. V and J are TRBV29-1 and TRBJ2-7; 7 nucleotides align to TRBD2. Germline V gene data show CDR1 as SQVTM and CDR2 as ANQGSEA. Trimming removed 4 bases from V and 2 bases from J; junction bases left unmatched: 2. The CDR3 length is 12 residues. CDR3 DNA: TGCAGCGTTGTCGGGACTACCTACGAGCAGTACTTC. Residues: CSVVGTTYEQYF.

This clonotype was observed a few times. The chain employs TRBV19 and TRBJ2-2; D remains unclear. The V gene lost 5 bases and the J gene lost 0 bases, with 10 bases spanning the gap. Looked up from germline, CDR1 is LNHDA and CDR2 is SQIVND (reference sequence). This CDR3 is built from 15 residues. This CDR3 reads CASSYYPTNTGELFF. The DNA of the CDR3 is TGTGCCAGTAGTTACTACCCAACGAACACCGGGGAGCTGTTTTTT.

As regards this clonotype: This clone may be a read error of a much larger clone one base away. The rearrangement joins TRBV30 to TRBJ2-5, with D perhaps TRBD1 or TRBD2 (6 bases each). The CDR3 has 12 amino acids. The ends were cut back, 5 bases at V and 6 bases at J, with 13 bases in the middle. Germline V lookup: CDR1 GTSNPN, CDR2 SVGIG (reference sequence). CDR3 residues: CAWGGGPKTQYF. CDR3 sequence (DNA): TGTGCCTGGGGAGGGGGGCCGAAGACCCAGTACTTC.

This clonotype was counted many times. J is TRBJ2-7 and V is TRBV27; D might be TRBD1 (7 bases). From germline, CDR1 is MNHEY and CDR2 SMNVEV (reference sequence). V lost 5 bases, J lost 0 bases, and 17 bases lay in between. The CDR3 consists of 16 residues. CDR3 residues: CASSLWAGGISYEQYF. The CDR3 DNA sequence: TGTGCCAGCAGTCTTTGGGCAGGGGGGATCTCCTACGAGCAGTACTTC.

This clonotype was detected only a few times. This chain uses TRBV6-1 with TRBJ2-2; D ambiguous. This CDR3 comprises 14 residues. The V end was cut by 6 bases, the J end by 1 base, with 9 bases between. The germline V gene encodes CDR1 MNHNS and CDR2 SASEGT. The chain's CDR3 is CASRSGRNTGELFF. The CDR3 DNA reads as TGTGCCAGCAGGTCAGGACGGAACACCGGGGAGCTGTTTTTT.